Listed below are T cell receptor beta chains from one sample, sequenced in a study of Ad26.COV2.S vaccination and SARS-CoV-2 variants. Profiling relied on immunoSEQ multiplex PCR, and the TCRdb table lists in-frame clones only, not all of them. The sample holds about 320,000 clones, around 84% seen once. The sample here was peripheral blood, taken in a trial of Ad26.COV2.S vaccine versus placebo. The receptors here all came from a person aged 18-60 years who received the Ad26.COV2.S COVID-19 vaccine or a placebo. Both conserved end residues are part of each CDR3. Fields, in order: clone size, J gene, D gene, V gene, CDR3 protein, CDR3 DNA. The D gene is left open where the match is weak. Clone size is not always given. Where it is, it says once, few, many or a class for expanded clones.

>.|TRBJ1-2|.|TRBV7-9
CASSPGGSNYGYTF
TGTGCCAGCAGCCCCGGGGGGTCTAACTATGGCTACACCTTC
>.|TRBJ1-5|.|TRBV19
CASSMETRNQPQHF
TGTGCCAGTAGTATGGAAACAAGAAATCAGCCCCAGCATTTT
>few|TRBJ2-3|TRBD1|TRBV29-1
CSVDGQGASDTQYF
TGCAGCGTTGACGGACAGGGGGCTTCAGATACGCAGTATTTT
>.|TRBJ2-7|.|TRBV30
CAWSTGGASPYEQYF
TGTGCCTGGAGTACCGGGGGAGCGAGCCCCTACGAGCAGTACTTC
>.|TRBJ2-7|.|TRBV27
CAPPGGYEQYF
TGTGCCCCGCCAGGAGGCTACGAGCAGTACTTC
>.|TRBJ1-2|.|TRBV30
CAWSVDQLTYGYTF
TGTGCCTGGAGTGTAGACCAGCTTACCTATGGCTACACCTTC
>few|TRBJ1-5|.|TRBV19
CASSAGGHSNQPQHF
TGTGCCAGTAGTGCTGGCGGACATAGCAATCAGCCCCAGCATTTT
>.|TRBJ1-1|.|TRBV20-1
CSARVGFGAFF
TGCAGTGCTAGAGTTGGGTTCGGGGCTTTCTTT
>.|TRBJ2-2|TRBD1|TRBV29-1
CSVRGQGTGELFF
TGCAGCGTTAGGGGACAGGGCACCGGGGAGCTGTTTTTT
>.|TRBJ1-3|.|TRBV5-6
CASSLGQTGNTIYF
TGTGCCAGCAGCTTGGGGCAAACTGGAAACACCATATATTTT
>.|TRBJ1-1|.|TRBV3-1/TRBV3-2
CASSPRDGGVFF
TGTGCCAGCAGCCCACGGGACGGAGGGGTTTTCTTT
>.|TRBJ1-5|.|TRBV7-2
CASSLAFSPRRQSGWGQPQHF
TGTGCCAGCAGCTTAGCTTTTAGCCCACGGAGGCAGTCAGGATGGGGTCAGCCCCAGCATTTT
>.|TRBJ1-2|.|TRBV5-1
CASSLADSYGYTF
TGCGCCAGCAGCTTGGCAGACAGTTATGGCTACACCTTC
>few|TRBJ1-1|TRBD1|TRBV18
CASSPQGQGKPEAFF
TGTGCCAGCTCACCTCAGGGACAGGGGAAACCTGAAGCTTTCTTT